This TCR beta chain was observed in a study of blood T cell repertoires in COVID-19. Per the study methods: Researchers report that nucleated cell counts were estimated from reference gene primer amplification. Generated by immunoSEQ multiplex PCR, the TCRdb table keeps only in-frame clones and is missing some. That table gives V, J and clone size, and the DNA gave D and trimming. The sample gives roughly 280,000 clones, roughly nine tenths of which show up once; about 2.2% is in the top ten. This clone has only one observation. The germline gives CDR1 MNHEY, CDR2 SVGAGI. V was trimmed by 5 bases and J by 4 bases, leaving 11 bases between them. The CDR3 is 13 residues long.

This receptor was taken from a woman aged 50 to 60 who had recovered from COVID-19. This chain joins TRBV6-5 and TRBJ1-2; the D gene is possibly TRBD1 (6 bases). The source material was peripheral blood. This CDR3 is CASSNRVGYGYTF. DNA for the CDR3: TGTGCCAGCAGTAACAGGGTCGGCTATGGCTACACCTTC.